The source of this T cell receptor (beta chain) is a study of regulatory T cells in long-lasting Graves disease. General observations from the study: Thyroid tissue went unstudied; only peripheral blood was examined. Gene preferences differed: TRBV28, TRBJ1-2, TRBJ2-5 in persistent cases.

Only a few counts were recorded for this clonotype. Its target is not known. Time point specified: persistent/refractory GD, antithyroid drugs over 5 years with positive TRAb. The TCR library was made from RNA that had been extracted from PBMCs in TRIzol. The CDR3 has 14 residues. Germline V gene data show CDR1 as KGHDR and CDR2 as SFDVKD. With V trimmed by 3 bases and J by 4 bases, 4 bases remained unmatched. For TCR beta, libraries came from iRepertoire HTBI primers and Arm-PCR of CDR3 regions. TCRdb analysed the multiplex PCR reads with MiXCR anew, one entry per CDR3 protein. The data contain 650,000 to 850,000 distinct CDR3 sequences, 30% of them singletons.

The chain joins TRBV24-1 to TRBJ1-2; 7 positions agree with TRBD1. The receptor was derived from a female donor with Graves disease. This specimen was peripheral blood mononuclear cells (PBMCs), taken when the disease was refractory, from a patient treated with antithyroid drugs. Here the CDR3 DNA reads TGTGCCACCAGTGATCGGGGGACAGTCTATGGCTACACCTTC. It yields the protein CATSDRGTVYGYTF.